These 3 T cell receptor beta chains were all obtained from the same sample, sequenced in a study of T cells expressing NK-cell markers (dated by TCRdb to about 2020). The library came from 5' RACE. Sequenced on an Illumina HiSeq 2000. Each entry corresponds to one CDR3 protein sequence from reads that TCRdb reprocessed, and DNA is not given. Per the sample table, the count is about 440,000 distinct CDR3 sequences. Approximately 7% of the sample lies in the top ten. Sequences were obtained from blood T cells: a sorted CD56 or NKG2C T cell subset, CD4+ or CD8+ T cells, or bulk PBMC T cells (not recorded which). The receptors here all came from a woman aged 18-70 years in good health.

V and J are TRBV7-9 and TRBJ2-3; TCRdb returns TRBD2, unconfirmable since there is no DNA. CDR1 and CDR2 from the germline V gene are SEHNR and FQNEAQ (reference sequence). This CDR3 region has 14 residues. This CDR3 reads CASSLFAGGPTQYF.

The CDR3 sequence is CASSVTGYTEAFF. This sequence joins TRBV7-6 and TRBJ1-1. The germline V gene encodes CDR1 SGHVS and CDR2 FNYEAQ. The CDR3 loop spans 13 amino acids.

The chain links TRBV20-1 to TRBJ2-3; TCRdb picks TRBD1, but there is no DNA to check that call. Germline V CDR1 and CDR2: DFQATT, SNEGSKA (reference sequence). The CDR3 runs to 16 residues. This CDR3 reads CSAQPYWGESTDTQYF.